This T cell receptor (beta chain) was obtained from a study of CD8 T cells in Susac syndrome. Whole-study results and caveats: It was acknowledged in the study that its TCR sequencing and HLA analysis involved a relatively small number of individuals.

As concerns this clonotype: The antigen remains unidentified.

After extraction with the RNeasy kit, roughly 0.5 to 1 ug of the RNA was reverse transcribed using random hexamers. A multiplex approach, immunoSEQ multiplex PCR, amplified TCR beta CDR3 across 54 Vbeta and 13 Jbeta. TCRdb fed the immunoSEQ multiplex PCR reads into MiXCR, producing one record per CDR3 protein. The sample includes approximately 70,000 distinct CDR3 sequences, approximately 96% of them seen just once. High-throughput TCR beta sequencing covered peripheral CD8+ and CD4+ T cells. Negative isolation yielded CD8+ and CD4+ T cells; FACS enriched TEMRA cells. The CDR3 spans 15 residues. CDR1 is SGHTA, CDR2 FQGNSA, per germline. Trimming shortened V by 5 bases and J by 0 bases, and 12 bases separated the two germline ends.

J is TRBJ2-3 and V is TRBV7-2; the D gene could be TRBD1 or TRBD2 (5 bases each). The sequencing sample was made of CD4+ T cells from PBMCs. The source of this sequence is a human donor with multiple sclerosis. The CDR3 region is CASSTGLYSTDTQYF. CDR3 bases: TGTGCCAGCAGCACAGGACTCTATAGCACAGATACGCAGTATTTT.